These 2 T cell receptor beta chains originate from one sample sequenced in a study of blood T cells in healthy people across ages. A J-beta primer mix and a sample-barcoded 5' primer were used in a second PCR of about 7 to 12 cycles. TCRdb recomputed calls from the 5' RACE reads with MiXCR, one row per CDR3 protein. The sample contains around 800,000 distinct CDR3 sequences, about 26% of which appear only once. The sample was also linked to a second study, of T cells of mothers and their children.

The sequenced sample was blood. Receptors were obtained from a boy aged 10-17 years in good health.

This clonotype was observed a handful of times. The gene calls are TRBV7-6 and TRBJ2-5; 10 bases are shared with TRBD2. Gene TRBJ2-7 matches the end of the DNA better, so the J call may be wrong. The CDR3 totals 16 residues. CDR1 is SGHVS, CDR2 FNYEAQ, per germline. This CDR3 is CASSLESSGGNYEQYF. The CDR3 DNA follows: TGTGCCAGCAGCTTAGAGAGTAGCGGGGGGAACTACGAGCAGTACTTC.

The chain recombines TRBV20-1 with TRBJ2-4, with TRBD2 matching 7 bases. J lost 9 bases, V lost 3 bases, and 8 bases had no gene match. The CDR3 sequence is 13 residues long. CDR1 is DFQATT, CDR2 SNEGSKA, per germline (reference sequence). The CDR3 DNA is TGCAGTGCTAGGGGCGGGGGTTGGGGCATTCAGTACTTC. This sequence encodes CSARGGGWGIQYF.